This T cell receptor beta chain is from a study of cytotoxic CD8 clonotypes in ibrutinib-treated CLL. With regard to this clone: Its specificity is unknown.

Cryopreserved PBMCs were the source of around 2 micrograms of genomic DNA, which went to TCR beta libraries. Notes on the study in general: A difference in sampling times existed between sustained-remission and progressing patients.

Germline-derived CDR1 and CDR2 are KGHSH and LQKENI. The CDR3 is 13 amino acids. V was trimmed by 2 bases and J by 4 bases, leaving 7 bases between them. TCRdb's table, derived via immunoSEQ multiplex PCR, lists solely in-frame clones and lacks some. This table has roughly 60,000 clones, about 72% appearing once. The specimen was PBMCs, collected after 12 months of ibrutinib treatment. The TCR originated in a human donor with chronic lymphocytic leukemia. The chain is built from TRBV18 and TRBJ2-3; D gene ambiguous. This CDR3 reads CASSPDFADTQYF. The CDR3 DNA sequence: TGTGCCAGCTCACCAGATTTCGCAGATACGCAGTATTTT.